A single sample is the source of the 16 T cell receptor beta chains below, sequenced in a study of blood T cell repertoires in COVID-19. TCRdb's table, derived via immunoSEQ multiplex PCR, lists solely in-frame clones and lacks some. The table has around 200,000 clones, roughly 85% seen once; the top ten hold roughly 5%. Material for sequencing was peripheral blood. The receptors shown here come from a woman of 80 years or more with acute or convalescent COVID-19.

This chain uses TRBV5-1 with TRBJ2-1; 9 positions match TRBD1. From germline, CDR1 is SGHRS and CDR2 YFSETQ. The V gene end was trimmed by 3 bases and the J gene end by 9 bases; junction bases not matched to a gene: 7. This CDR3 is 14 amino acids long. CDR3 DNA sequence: TGCGCCAGCAGCTCCGGGACAGGGTATTCTGAGCAGTTCTTC. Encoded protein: CASSSGTGYSEQFF.

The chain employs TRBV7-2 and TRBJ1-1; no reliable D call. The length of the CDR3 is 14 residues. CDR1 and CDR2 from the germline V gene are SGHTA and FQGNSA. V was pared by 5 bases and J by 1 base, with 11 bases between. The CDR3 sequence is CASSLGGTNTEAFF. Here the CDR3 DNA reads TGTGCCAGCAGCCTCGGCGGAACGAACACTGAAGCTTTCTTT.

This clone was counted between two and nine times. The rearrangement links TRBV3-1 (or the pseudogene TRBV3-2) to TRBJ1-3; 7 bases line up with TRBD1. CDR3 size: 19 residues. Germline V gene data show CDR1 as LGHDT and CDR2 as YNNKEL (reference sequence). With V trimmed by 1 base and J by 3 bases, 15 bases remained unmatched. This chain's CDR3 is CASSQARETGRVGGNTIYF. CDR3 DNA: TGTGCCAGCAGCCAAGCCCGGGAGACAGGGCGAGTGGGTGGAAACACCATATATTTT.

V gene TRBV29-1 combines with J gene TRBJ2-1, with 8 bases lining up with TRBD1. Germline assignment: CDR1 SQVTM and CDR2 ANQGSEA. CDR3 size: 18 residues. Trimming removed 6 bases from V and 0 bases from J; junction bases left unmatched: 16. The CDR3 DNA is TGCAGCGTCCTTGGACAGGGAGGACCCCGGGGCTCCTACAATGAGCAGTTCTTC. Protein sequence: CSVLGQGGPRGSYNEQFF.

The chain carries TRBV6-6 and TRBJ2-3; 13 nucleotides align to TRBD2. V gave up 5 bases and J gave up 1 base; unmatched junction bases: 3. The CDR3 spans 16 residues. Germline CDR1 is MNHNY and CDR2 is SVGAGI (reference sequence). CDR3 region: CASSPLAGGGTDTQYF. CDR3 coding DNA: TGTGCCAGCAGTCCACTAGCGGGAGGGGGCACAGATACGCAGTATTTT.

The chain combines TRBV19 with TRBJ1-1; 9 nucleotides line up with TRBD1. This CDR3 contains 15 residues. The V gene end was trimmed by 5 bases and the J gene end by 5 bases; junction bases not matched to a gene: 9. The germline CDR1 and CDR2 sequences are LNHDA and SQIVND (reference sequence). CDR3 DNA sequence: TGTGCCAGTAGTTCAAACACAGGGGGCAGGACTGAAGCTTTCTTT. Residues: CASSSNTGGRTEAFF.

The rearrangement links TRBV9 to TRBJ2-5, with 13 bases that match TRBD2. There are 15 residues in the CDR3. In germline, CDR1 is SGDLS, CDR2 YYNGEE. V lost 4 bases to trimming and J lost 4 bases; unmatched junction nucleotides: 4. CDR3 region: CASSIGTSGIETQYF. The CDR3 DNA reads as TGTGCCAGCAGCATCGGGACTAGCGGGATAGAGACCCAGTACTTC.

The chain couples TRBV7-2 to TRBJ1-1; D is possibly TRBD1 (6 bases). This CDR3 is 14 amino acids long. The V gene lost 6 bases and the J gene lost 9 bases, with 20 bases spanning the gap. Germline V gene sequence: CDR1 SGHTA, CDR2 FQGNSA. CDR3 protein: CASSLTGSGGKAFF. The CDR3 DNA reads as TGTGCCAGCAGTCTTACAGGGTCGGGAGGAAAAGCTTTCTTT.

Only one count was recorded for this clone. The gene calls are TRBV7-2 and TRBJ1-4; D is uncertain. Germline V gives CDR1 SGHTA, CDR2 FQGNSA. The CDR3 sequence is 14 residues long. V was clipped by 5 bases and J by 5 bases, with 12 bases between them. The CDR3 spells CASSLSWSNEKLFF. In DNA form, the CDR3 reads TGTGCCAGCAGCCTTAGCTGGTCAAATGAAAAACTGTTTTTT.

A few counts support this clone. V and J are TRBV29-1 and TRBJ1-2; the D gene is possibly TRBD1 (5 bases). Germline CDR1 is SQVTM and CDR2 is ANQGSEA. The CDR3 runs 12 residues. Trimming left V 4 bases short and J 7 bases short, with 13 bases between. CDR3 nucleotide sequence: TGCAGCGTTGGGGGGGACTCTCGTGGCTACACCTTC. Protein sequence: CSVGGDSRGYTF.

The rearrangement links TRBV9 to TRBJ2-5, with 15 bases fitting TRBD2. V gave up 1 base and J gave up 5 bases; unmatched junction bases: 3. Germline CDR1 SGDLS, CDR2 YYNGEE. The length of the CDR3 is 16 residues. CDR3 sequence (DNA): TGTGCCAGCAGCGTACTGGGGACTAGCGGGAGGGAGACCCAGTACTTC. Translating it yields CASSVLGTSGRETQYF.

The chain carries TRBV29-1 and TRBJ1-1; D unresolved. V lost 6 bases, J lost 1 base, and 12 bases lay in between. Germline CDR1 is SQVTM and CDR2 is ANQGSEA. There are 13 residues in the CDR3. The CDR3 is CSVGGLWNTEAFF. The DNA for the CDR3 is TGCAGCGTCGGAGGGTTGTGGAACACTGAAGCTTTCTTT. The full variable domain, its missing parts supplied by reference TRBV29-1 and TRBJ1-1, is SAVISQKPSRDICQRGTSLTIQCQVDSQVTMMFWYRQQPGQSLTLIATANQGSEATYESGFVIDKFPISRPNLTFSTLTVSNMSPEDSSIYLCSVGGLWNTEAFFGQGTRLTVV.

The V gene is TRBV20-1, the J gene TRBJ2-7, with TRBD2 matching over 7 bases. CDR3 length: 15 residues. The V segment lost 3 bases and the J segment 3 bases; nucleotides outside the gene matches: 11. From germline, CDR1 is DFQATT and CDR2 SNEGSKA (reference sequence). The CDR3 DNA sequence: TGCAGTGCTAGTCGAACGGCTAGCGGATACTACGAGCAGTACTTC. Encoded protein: CSASRTASGYYEQYF.

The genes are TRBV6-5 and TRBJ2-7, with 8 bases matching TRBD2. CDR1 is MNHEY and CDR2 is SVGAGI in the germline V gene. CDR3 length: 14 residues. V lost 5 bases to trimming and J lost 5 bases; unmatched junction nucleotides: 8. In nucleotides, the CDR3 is TGTGCCAGCAGTCCATGGGGACTAGGTGACGAGCAGTACTTC. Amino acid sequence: CASSPWGLGDEQYF.

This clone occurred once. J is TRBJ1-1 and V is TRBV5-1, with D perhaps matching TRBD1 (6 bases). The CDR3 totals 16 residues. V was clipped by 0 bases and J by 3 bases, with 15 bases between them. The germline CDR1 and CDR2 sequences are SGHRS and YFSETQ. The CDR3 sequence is CASSLALTGPYTEAFF. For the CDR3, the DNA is TGCGCCAGCAGCTTGGCCTTGACAGGCCCCTACACTGAAGCTTTCTTT.

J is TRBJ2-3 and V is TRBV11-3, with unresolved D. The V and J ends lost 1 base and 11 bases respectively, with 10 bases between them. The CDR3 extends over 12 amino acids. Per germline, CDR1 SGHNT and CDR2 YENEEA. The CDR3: CASSLGTSRQYF. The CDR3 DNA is TGTGCCAGCAGCTTAGGAACAAGTCGGCAGTATTTT.